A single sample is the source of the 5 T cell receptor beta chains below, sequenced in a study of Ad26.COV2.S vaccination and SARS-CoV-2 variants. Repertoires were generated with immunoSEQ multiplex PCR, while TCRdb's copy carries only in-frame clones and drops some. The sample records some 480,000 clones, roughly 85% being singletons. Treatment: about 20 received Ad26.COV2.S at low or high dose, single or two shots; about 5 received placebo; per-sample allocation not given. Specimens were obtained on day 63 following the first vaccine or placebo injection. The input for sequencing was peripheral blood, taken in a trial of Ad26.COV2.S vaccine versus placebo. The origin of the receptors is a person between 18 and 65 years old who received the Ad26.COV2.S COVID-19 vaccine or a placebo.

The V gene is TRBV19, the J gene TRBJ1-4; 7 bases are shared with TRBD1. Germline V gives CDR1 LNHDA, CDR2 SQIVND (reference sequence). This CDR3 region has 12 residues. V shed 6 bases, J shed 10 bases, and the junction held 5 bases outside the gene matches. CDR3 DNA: TGTGCCAGTAGGGACAGGTCTTCAAAACTGTTTTTT. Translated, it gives CASRDRSSKLFF.

CDR3 DNA: TGTGCCAGCAGTACCCCGGTCGGCTTGAACACTGAAGCTTTCTTT. Translated: CASSTPVGLNTEAFF. The genes are TRBV28 and TRBJ1-1; D gene unclear. CDR3 length equals 15 residues. V lost 5 bases to trimming and J lost 0 bases, with 13 bases between them. Germline V gene data show CDR1 as MDHEN and CDR2 as SYDVKM.

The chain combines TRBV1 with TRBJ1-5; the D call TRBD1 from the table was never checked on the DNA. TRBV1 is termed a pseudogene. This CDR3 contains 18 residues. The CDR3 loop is CTSRPPNRDTSDSWPQHF. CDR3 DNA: TGCACCAGCAGGCCCCCGAACCGGGACACGTCCGATTCATGGCCCCAGCATTTT.

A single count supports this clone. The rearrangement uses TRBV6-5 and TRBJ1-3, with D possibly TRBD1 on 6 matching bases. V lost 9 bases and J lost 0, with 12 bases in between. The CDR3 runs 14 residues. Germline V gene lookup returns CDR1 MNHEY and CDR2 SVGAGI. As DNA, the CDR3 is TGTGCCAGTAAACAGGGCCACTCTGGAAACACCATATATTTT. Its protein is CASKQGHSGNTIYF.

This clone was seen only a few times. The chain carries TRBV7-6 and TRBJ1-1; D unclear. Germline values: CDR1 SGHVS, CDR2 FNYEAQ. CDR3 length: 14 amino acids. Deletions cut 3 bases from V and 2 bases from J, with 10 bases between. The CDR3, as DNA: TGTGCCAGCAGCTTGATTGGCGGTAACACTGAAGCTTTCTTT. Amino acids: CASSLIGGNTEAFF.